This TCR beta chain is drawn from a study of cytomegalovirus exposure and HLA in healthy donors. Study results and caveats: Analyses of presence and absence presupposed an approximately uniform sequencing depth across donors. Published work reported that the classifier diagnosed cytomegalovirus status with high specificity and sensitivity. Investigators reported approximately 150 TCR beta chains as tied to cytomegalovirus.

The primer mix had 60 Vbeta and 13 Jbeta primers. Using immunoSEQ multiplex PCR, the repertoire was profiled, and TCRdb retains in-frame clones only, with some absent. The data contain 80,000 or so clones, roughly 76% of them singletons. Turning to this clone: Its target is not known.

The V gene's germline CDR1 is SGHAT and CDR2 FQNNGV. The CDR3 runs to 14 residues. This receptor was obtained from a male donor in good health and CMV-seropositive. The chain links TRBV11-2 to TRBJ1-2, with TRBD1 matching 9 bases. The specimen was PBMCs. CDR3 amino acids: CATGTGLNNYGYTF. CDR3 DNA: TGTGCAACCGGGACAGGGCTCAATAACTATGGCTACACCTTC.